This T cell receptor (beta chain) stems from a study of T-cell reconstitution after alpha-beta-depleted transplantation in children. Whole-study results and caveats: Recipient T cells and thymic progenitors that survived were the source of the high TCRbeta diversity seen at day 60 in some patients. As was reported, about two months after transplant, alpha-beta T cells came from several hundred expanded graft clones. T-cell counts and diversity at one year following transplant were attributed mainly to newly produced T cells.

The CDR3 runs 19 residues. CDR1 SGHRS and CDR2 YFSETQ come from the germline V gene. With V trimmed by 0 bases and J by 4 bases, 15 bases remained unmatched. Comment on this clonotype: Its antigen is unknown.

TCRbeta library preparation incorporated unique molecular identifiers. One entry per CDR3 protein results from TCRdb running MiXCR on the PCR reads. In the table there are around 700,000 distinct CDR3 sequences, around 14% of which are singletons. Sequences were derived from PBMCs, sampled before TCRalphabeta/CD19-depleted stem cell transplant. The sequence came from a girl aged 2-15 years with congenital amegakaryocytic thrombocytopenia, due to receive a stem cell transplant. This chain uses TRBV5-1 with TRBJ2-1, with 8 bases matching TRBD2. CDR3: CASSLAGTRGEAGYNEQFF. The CDR3 region has the DNA TGCGCCAGCAGCTTGGCCGGGACTAGGGGAGAGGCTGGGTACAATGAGCAGTTCTTC. Looking up the rest from reference TRBV5-1 and TRBJ2-1 gives the full variable domain: KAGVTQTPRYLIKTRGQQVTLSCSPISGHRSVSWYQQTPGQGLQFLFEYFSETQRNKGNFPGRFSGRQFSNSRSEMNVSTLELGDSALYLCASSLAGTRGEAGYNEQFFGPGTRLTVL.